What follows are 26 T cell receptor beta chains derived from one specimen sequenced in a study of beta chain features in type 1 diabetes. All of the isolated RNA was reverse transcribed, so expressed TCRB transcripts were sequenced. This table comes from immunoSEQ multiplex PCR, and its TCRdb copy is limited to in-frame clones, with some not included. Of under 200,000 clones listed, 7.5% to 10% are singletons. Sequenced: central memory CD4+ T cells from blood. The receptors were gathered from a young woman in good health.

In this sample, this clone turned up a few times. This chain joins TRBV7-6 and TRBJ2-3; 10 nucleotides agree with TRBD2. V lost 1 base to trimming and J lost 6 bases; unmatched junction nucleotides: 10. CDR3 length equals 17 residues. CDR1 and CDR2 (germline): SGHVS, FNYEAQ. CDR3 sequence (DNA): TGTGCCAGCAGCTTAGGGGTTCTAGCGGGAGCGAAGGATACGCAGTATTTT. This sequence encodes CASSLGVLAGAKDTQYF.

This chain uses TRBV19 with TRBJ1-1, with a possible D match to TRBD1 (6 bases). The CDR3 sequence is 14 residues long. With 7 bases removed from V and 4 bases from J, the gap between germline ends came to 16 bases. CDR1 is LNHDA, CDR2 SQIVND, per germline (reference sequence). The CDR3 loop reads CASTPYRASTEAFF. The CDR3 DNA reads as TGTGCCAGTACCCCATACAGGGCCAGCACTGAAGCTTTCTTT. Full variable domain (missing parts from reference TRBV19 and TRBJ1-1): DGGITQSPKYLFRKEGQNVTLSCEQNLNHDAMYWYRQDPGQGLRLIYYSQIVNDFQKGDIAEGYSVSREKKESFPLTVTSAQKNPTAFYLCASTPYRASTEAFFGQGTRLTVV.

The genes are TRBV6-1 and TRBJ1-2; D remains unclear. Germline lookup yields CDR1 MNHNS and CDR2 SASEGT. This CDR3 is 15 amino acids long. V was shortened by 8 bases and J by 2 bases, with 18 bases between the two germline ends. The CDR3 DNA sequence: TGTGCCAGCCGTTTTACAACGGGAGAAAACTATGGCTACACCTTC. This sequence encodes CASRFTTGENYGYTF.

The V and J genes are TRBV7-2 and TRBJ2-1, with TRBD2 matching over 13 bases. This CDR3 contains 17 residues. With V trimmed by 4 bases and J by 7 bases, 10 bases remained unmatched. CDR1 is SGHTA and CDR2 is FQGNSA in the germline V gene. CDR3 amino acids: CASSWGLAGLMGNEQFF. Here the CDR3 DNA reads TGTGCCAGCAGCTGGGGACTAGCGGGGCTCATGGGGAATGAGCAGTTCTTC.

The chain recombines TRBV9 with TRBJ1-2, with 8 bases that match TRBD1. With V trimmed by 0 bases and J by 3 bases, 4 bases remained unmatched. The V gene's germline CDR1 is SGDLS and CDR2 YYNGEE. This CDR3 region has 15 residues. The CDR3 sequence: CASSVDGQGDYGYTF. In nucleotides, the CDR3 is TGTGCCAGCAGCGTAGACGGACAGGGAGACTATGGCTACACCTTC. Together with reference TRBV9 and TRBJ1-2, the CDR3 gives the full variable domain: DSGVTQTPKHLITATGQRVTLRCSPRSGDLSVYWYQQSLDQGLQFLIQYYNGEERAKGNILERFSAQQFPDLHSELNLSSLELGDSALYFCASSVDGQGDYGYTFGSGTRLTVV.

This clone was seen only a few times. Relative to the germline gene, one junction end is altered; a read error may explain this. J is TRBJ1-1 and V is TRBV7-9; D gene ambiguous. The CDR3 sequence is 15 residues long. Per germline, CDR1 SEHNR and CDR2 FQNEAQ (reference sequence). CDR3 loop: CASSLASPVGTEAFF. The CDR3 nucleotides are TGTGCCAGCAGTTTAGCGTCGCCCGTCGGGACTGAAGCTTTCTTT.

In the case of this clone: In the same sample, other DNA sequences code for this CDR3. The chain recombines TRBV4-1 with TRBJ1-1; D unresolved. From germline, CDR1 is MGHRA and CDR2 YSYEKL. V was cut by 1 base and J by 2 bases, with 8 bases left in between. This CDR3 has 14 amino acids. The CDR3 DNA reads as TGCGCCAGCAGCCAAGGACTCCTCAACACTGAAGCTTTCTTT. Translation: CASSQGLLNTEAFF.

This clone turned up a few times. The CDR3 loop reads CASSAGAGEQFF. CDR3 DNA sequence: TGTGCCAGCTCAGCGGGGGCGGGTGAGCAGTTCTTC. The chain carries TRBV28 and TRBJ2-7; 8 bases are shared with TRBD2. The J call is doubtful: the DNA matches TRBJ2-1 better. The germline V gene encodes CDR1 MDHEN and CDR2 SYDVKM. CDR3 length: 12 residues.

This clone was detected only a few times. The gene calls are TRBV2 and TRBJ2-1, with TRBD2 matching 14 bases. The V gene's germline CDR1 is SNHLY and CDR2 FYNNEI. The CDR3 totals 14 residues. Trimming took 6 bases from V and 8 from J; bases not matched to a gene: 3. CDR3: CASRGLAGEDEQFF. In nucleotides, the CDR3 is TGTGCCAGCAGGGGACTAGCGGGGGAGGATGAGCAGTTCTTC. Complete variable domain (other parts from reference TRBV2 and TRBJ2-1): EPEVTQTPSHQVTQMGQEVILRCVPISNHLYFYWYRQILGQKVEFLVSFYNNEISEKSEIFDDQFSVERPDGSNFTLKIRSTKLEDSAMYFCASRGLAGEDEQFFGPGTRLTVL.

A few counts support this clone. V and J are TRBV25-1 and TRBJ1-1, with D maybe TRBD1 (5 bases). Germline V CDR1 and CDR2: MGHDK, SYGVNS. Between the trimmed V and J ends, which lost 7 bases and 3 bases, there was a span of 12 bases. The length of the CDR3 is 13 residues. In DNA, the CDR3 is TGTGCCAGCACCGAAGGGGCCTACACTGAAGCTTTCTTT. The encoded protein is CASTEGAYTEAFF.

CDR3 region: CASRRDSLYGYTF. The CDR3 bases are TGTGCCAGCAGGAGGGACAGTCTCTATGGCTACACCTTC. The chain recombines TRBV6-5 with TRBJ1-2, with TRBD1 matching over 7 bases. V lost 6 bases to trimming and J lost 4 bases; unmatched junction nucleotides: 5. The CDR3 extends over 13 amino acids. Germline V gene lookup returns CDR1 MNHEY and CDR2 SVGAGI.

The rearrangement links TRBV5-1 to TRBJ2-5; D gene unclear. Trimming shortened V by 0 bases and J by 0 bases, and 6 bases separated the two germline ends. CDR1 SGHRS and CDR2 YFSETQ come from the germline V gene. This CDR3 is 14 amino acids long. CDR3 nucleotides: TGCGCCAGCAGCTTGGCCGGGTACCAAGAGACCCAGTACTTC. It yields the protein CASSLAGYQETQYF.

This clone was seen only a few times. This rearrangement joins TRBV5-4 to TRBJ1-2; 8 bases match TRBD1. The trim removed 0 bases at V and 7 bases at J, leaving 5 bases unmatched. This CDR3 is built from 14 residues. Germline assignment: CDR1 SGHNT and CDR2 YYREEE (reference sequence). CDR3 bases: TGTGCCAGCAGCTTGGTTCAGGGGGCGGGTGGCTACACCTTC. The encoded protein is CASSLVQGAGGYTF.

This clone was detected only a few times. The J gene is TRBJ2-3, the V gene TRBV11-1; 9 nucleotides match TRBD1. After removal of 6 bases from V and 1 base from J, the junction contained 8 bases not matched to a gene. Germline V lookup: CDR1 SGHAT, CDR2 FQDESV (reference sequence). This CDR3 is built from 16 residues. The CDR3: CASRYTGGAGTDTQYF. The CDR3 bases are TGTGCCAGCAGATACACAGGGGGCGCAGGCACAGATACGCAGTATTTT.

The chain joins TRBV25-1 to TRBJ2-5; 11 positions match TRBD2. The CDR3 runs 17 residues. Germline loops: CDR1 MGHDK, CDR2 SYGVNS. J was trimmed by 1 base and V by 0 bases; bases with no gene match: 4. The DNA of the CDR3 is TGTGCCAGCAGTGAATATACGGGGACTAGCGGCCAAGAGACCCAGTACTTC. This gives the protein CASSEYTGTSGQETQYF.

This clone was picked up a small number of times. The chain combines TRBV7-8 with TRBJ2-4, with D possibly being TRBD1 (6 bases). Germline V lookup: CDR1 SGHVS, CDR2 FQNEAQ. V was shortened by 2 bases and J by 0 bases, with 20 bases between the two germline ends. The CDR3 has 19 amino acids. CDR3 sequence reads: CASSLSMRGTHLAKNIQYF. DNA of the CDR3: TGTGCCAGCAGCTTATCAATGAGGGGGACGCATCTAGCCAAAAACATTCAGTACTTC.

Ten or more counts support this clone. The chain has TRBV19 and TRBJ2-5, with D possibly TRBD2 on 5 matching bases. The CDR3 spans 15 residues. Trimming took 7 bases from V and 5 from J, leaving 20 bases between them. Germline values: CDR1 LNHDA, CDR2 SQIVND (reference sequence). CDR3 loop: CASKEVFGGRETQYF. Written as DNA, the CDR3 is TGTGCCAGTAAAGAGGTCTTCGGAGGCCGGGAGACCCAGTACTTC. The variable domain in full, completed from reference TRBV19 and TRBJ2-5, reads DGGITQSPKYLFRKEGQNVTLSCEQNLNHDAMYWYRQDPGQGLRLIYYSQIVNDFQKGDIAEGYSVSREKKESFPLTVTSAQKNPTAFYLCASKEVFGGRETQYFGPGTRLLVL.

This clone was observed a few times. The gene calls are TRBV5-4 and TRBJ2-7; D is perhaps TRBD1 (5 bases). Germline CDR1 and CDR2: SGHNT and YYREEE (reference sequence). This CDR3 region has 14 residues. The V end lost 7 bases, the J end lost 2 bases, and 16 bases lay between the germline ends. CDR3 bases: TGTGCCAGCGGATCTCGAACAGGACCCTACGAGCAGTACTTC. It specifies CASGSRTGPYEQYF.

This clone was counted only a few times. The chain recombines TRBV2 with TRBJ2-6; perhaps TRBD2 as D (5 bases). This CDR3 region has 16 residues. V was cut by 4 bases and J by 4 bases, with 14 bases left in between. Looked up from germline, CDR1 is SNHLY and CDR2 is FYNNEI. The CDR3 here is CASSADGSSGANVLTF. CDR3 DNA sequence: TGTGCCAGCAGTGCTGATGGGAGTTCCGGGGCCAACGTCCTGACTTTC.

This clone appeared a few times. The rearrangement links TRBV7-3 to TRBJ2-3; TRBD2 aligns across 9 bases. The junction had 6 bases not matched to a gene; V was cut back by 5 bases and J by 0 bases. The CDR3 totals 16 residues. The germline gives CDR1 SGHTA, CDR2 FQGTGA. CDR3 nucleotides: TGTGCCAGCAGCCCGACTAGCGGATCTAGCACAGATACGCAGTATTTT. Protein product: CASSPTSGSSTDTQYF.

The CDR3, as DNA: TGTGCCAGCAGTTTCGGGAGAGAGACCCAGTACTTC. As protein: CASSFGRETQYF. V gene TRBV2 combines with J gene TRBJ2-5; perhaps TRBD2 as D (6 bases). Between the trimmed V and J ends, which lost 5 bases and 4 bases, there was a span of 8 bases. CDR1 is SNHLY, CDR2 FYNNEI, per germline. There are 12 residues in the CDR3.

This clone was picked up a small number of times. The chain combines TRBV14 with TRBJ1-3, with D possibly TRBD1 on 6 matching bases. Per the germline V gene, CDR1 is SGHDN and CDR2 is FVKESK. Trimming took 4 bases from V and 4 from J, leaving 14 bases between them. The CDR3 consists of 15 residues. CDR3 protein: CASSRAGAAGNTIYF. CDR3 sequence (DNA): TGTGCCAGCAGCCGGGCGGGGGCGGCAGGAAACACCATATATTTT.

V and J are TRBV18 and TRBJ2-7, with a tentative D call TRBD1 (6 bases). The CDR3 loop spans 13 amino acids. The germline V gene encodes CDR1 KGHSH and CDR2 LQKENI. V was trimmed by 8 bases and J by 5 bases, leaving 16 bases between them. The CDR3 region is CASQETGRDEQYF. The CDR3 DNA is TGTGCCAGCCAGGAAACAGGGAGAGACGAGCAGTACTTC.

This chain uses TRBV27 with TRBJ1-1; D remains unclear. The V end lost 8 bases, the J end lost 5 bases, and 15 bases lay between the germline ends. Germline CDR1 MNHEY, CDR2 SMNVEV (reference sequence). The CDR3 runs to 13 residues. This CDR3 is CASAERGRTEAFF. The CDR3 nucleotides read TGTGCCAGCGCCGAGCGAGGGAGGACTGAAGCTTTCTTT.

With regard to this clone: Germline is not matched at one junction end, which may reflect a read error. Other DNA sequences in the same sample also yield this CDR3. This chain joins TRBV4-1 and TRBJ1-2, with D tentatively TRBD1 (5 bases). Germline CDR1 is MGHRA and CDR2 is YSYEKL. CDR3 length equals 14 residues. The CDR3 DNA is TGTGCCAGCAGCCATTGGGGGGGGATTGGAGGCTACACCTTC. Its protein is CASSHWGGIGGYTF.

The chain couples TRBV7-2 to TRBJ1-2; tentatively, D is TRBD1 (6 bases). The ends were cut back, 5 bases at V and 6 bases at J, with 16 bases in the middle. The V gene's germline CDR1 is SGHTA and CDR2 FQGNSA. The CDR3 spans 14 residues. The DNA of the CDR3 is TGTGCCAGCAGCCTACAAGGGGCAGGGGATGGCTACACCTTC. Its translation: CASSLQGAGDGYTF.